The 23 T cell receptor beta chains below come from one sample, sequenced in a study of regulatory T cells in long-lasting Graves disease. Building of the TCR beta libraries involved iRepertoire HTBI primers and Arm-PCR of CDR3 regions. TCRdb fed the multiplex PCR reads into MiXCR, producing one record per CDR3 protein. Among 350,000 to 450,000 distinct CDR3 sequences, approximately 15% were seen once, and the ten largest hold over 15%. Sample time point: newly diagnosed GD, antithyroid drugs for less than 3 months. The TCR library was made from RNA extracted from PBMCs. The same data also contributed to another study, on T cells in Graves' hyperthyroidism and ophthalmopathy.

Sequenced material: peripheral blood mononuclear cells (PBMCs), taken at new diagnosis, from a patient treated with antithyroid drugs. The origin of the receptors is a woman between 25 and 40 years old with Graves disease.

This clonotype was seen many times. The chain combines TRBV20-1 with TRBJ2-3; TRBD2 aligns across 10 bases. Germline V gene data show CDR1 as DFQATT and CDR2 as SNEGSKA (reference sequence). The CDR3 contains 14 residues. J was trimmed by 8 bases and V by 3 bases; bases with no gene match: 8. The CDR3: CSARTSGRLGTQYF. As DNA, the CDR3 is TGCAGTGCTAGGACTAGCGGGCGCCTCGGTACGCAGTATTTT.

This clonotype was counted ten times or more. The chain employs TRBV7-8 and TRBJ2-3; maybe TRBD2 (5 bases). Germline CDR1 reads SGHVS; CDR2 reads FQNEAQ. This CDR3 has 15 residues. Trimming removed 1 base at V and 5 bases at J, with 13 bases between. The CDR3 nucleotides are TGTGCCAGCAGCTTAGGCCGGGCGGCGGGAGATACGCAGTATTTT. Translating gives CASSLGRAAGDTQYF.

This clonotype was seen ten or more times. The V gene is TRBV28, the J gene TRBJ2-5; D not resolved. This CDR3 is 12 amino acids long. Trimming removed 2 bases from V and 3 bases from J, with 4 bases in between. The V gene's germline CDR1 is MDHEN and CDR2 SYDVKM. In nucleotides, the CDR3 is TGTGCCAGCAGTTTACAGAAAGAGACCCAGTACTTC. This sequence encodes CASSLQKETQYF.

This clonotype was seen ten or more times. The chain uses TRBV20-1 and TRBJ2-7, with 12 bases matching TRBD2. The ends lost 5 bases at V and 1 base at J; junction bases unmatched: 3. The CDR3 contains 14 residues. Germline CDR1 DFQATT, CDR2 SNEGSKA (reference sequence). The CDR3 coding sequence is TGCAGTGCTGAGACTAGCGGGAGTTCCTACGAGCAGTACTTC. Translated: CSAETSGSSYEQYF.

Ten or more counts support this clonotype. The chain joins TRBV6-2 or TRBV6-3 to TRBJ2-7; 8 bases map to TRBD1. The V and J ends lost 6 bases and 0 bases, in that order; junction bases with no gene match: 16. Germline assignment: CDR1 MNHEY and CDR2 SVGEGT. The CDR3 is made up of 18 amino acids. CDR3 coding DNA: TGTGCCAGCAGCCAGGACAGGGTGGGGTATATTGGCTCCTACGAGCAGTACTTC. Its translation: CASSQDRVGYIGSYEQYF.

The sample holds many counts of this clonotype. The chain uses TRBV3-1 and TRBJ2-1, with TRBD2 matching 11 bases. J lost 5 bases, V lost 3 bases, and 3 bases had no gene match. From germline, CDR1 is LGHDT and CDR2 YNNKEL (reference sequence). The CDR3 is made up of 15 amino acids. The CDR3 is CASSHLAGGNNEQFF. CDR3 nucleotide sequence: TGTGCCAGCAGCCACCTAGCGGGAGGAAACAATGAGCAGTTCTTC.

As for this clonotype: A much larger clone differs from this one at a single base, so this may be a read error. This sequence joins TRBV7-2 and TRBJ2-1; 7 nucleotides agree with TRBD2. Germline V gene lookup returns CDR1 SGHTA and CDR2 FQGNSA. CDR3 length: 15 residues. CDR3 sequence: CASSSGRSSYNGQFF. Here the CDR3 DNA reads TGTGCCAGCAGTAGCGGGCGCAGCTCCTACAATGGGCAGTTCTTC.

In this sample, this clonotype turned up a few times. This chain connects TRBV9 to TRBJ2-1; D is possibly TRBD1 (6 bases). Between the trimmed V and J ends, which lost 0 bases and 7 bases, there was a span of 14 bases. The germline V gene encodes CDR1 SGDLS and CDR2 YYNGEE. This CDR3 has 15 amino acids. CDR3 residues: CASSVGGLAGNEQFF. The CDR3 region has the DNA TGTGCCAGCAGCGTAGGGGGGCTCGCAGGGAATGAGCAGTTCTTC.

This clonotype was observed many times. The chain has TRBV12-3 or TRBV12-4 and TRBJ2-5; TRBD1 aligns across 7 bases. The CDR3 contains 14 residues. Germline trimming cut 5 bases from V and 3 bases from J; bases unmatched to any gene: 6. This chain's CDR3 is CASSPGTAKETQYF. The CDR3 bases are TGTGCCAGCAGTCCCGGGACAGCTAAAGAGACCCAGTACTTC.

This clonotype has ten or more counts. This chain uses TRBV2 with TRBJ2-1; 9 bases align to TRBD2. Germline V gives CDR1 SNHLY, CDR2 FYNNEI. This CDR3 contains 17 residues. Trimming cost V 4 bases and J 5 bases; bases outside gene matches: 12. The CDR3 spells CASSGDAGGPRDNEQFF. In DNA, the CDR3 is TGTGCCAGCAGTGGGGACGCGGGAGGGCCCCGGGACAATGAGCAGTTCTTC.

Ten or more counts support this clonotype. The chain combines TRBV18 with TRBJ1-1; D not resolved. The ends were cut back, 3 bases at V and 6 bases at J, with 8 bases in the middle. The CDR3 is 12 residues long. The germline CDR1 and CDR2 sequences are KGHSH and LQKENI. The CDR3 reads CASSPLRSEAFF. The CDR3 DNA sequence: TGTGCCAGCTCACCCCTTAGGTCTGAAGCTTTCTTT. The entire variable domain, with the rest obtained from reference TRBV18 and TRBJ1-1, is as follows: NAGVMQNPRHLVRRRGQEARLRCSPMKGHSHVYWYRQLPEEGLKFMVYLQKENIIDESGMPKERFSAEFPKEGPSILRIQQVVRGDSAAYFCASSPLRSEAFFGQGTRLTVV.

The chain links TRBV6-1 to TRBJ1-4, with unresolved D. CDR1 and CDR2 from the germline V gene are MNHNS and SASEGT. V lost 7 bases and J 7 bases, leaving 16 bases between the germline ends. The CDR3 has 14 residues. CDR3 loop: CASTIDRVGEKLFF. CDR3 nucleotide sequence: TGTGCCAGCACCATCGACCGGGTGGGTGAAAAACTGTTTTTT.

This clonotype was counted a few times. The rearrangement links TRBV19 to TRBJ2-2, with TRBD2 identical over 9 bases. The CDR3 totals 15 residues. The germline V gene encodes CDR1 LNHDA and CDR2 SQIVND (reference sequence). Trimming cost V 5 bases and J 4 bases; bases outside gene matches: 5. CDR3 protein: CASSPLAGVTGELFF. The CDR3 DNA sequence: TGTGCCAGTAGTCCCTTAGCGGGAGTCACCGGGGAGCTGTTTTTT.

There are many counts of this clonotype. This chain links TRBV7-2 with TRBJ1-3; possibly TRBD1 for D (6 bases). The germline V gene has CDR1 SGHTA and CDR2 FQGNSA. This CDR3 is built from 14 residues. Trimming pared 4 bases from V and 6 bases from J, leaving 13 bases between. The CDR3 here is CASSSGTPPNTIYF. The CDR3 DNA sequence: TGTGCCAGCAGCTCCGGGACACCACCAAACACCATATATTTT. The full variable domain, with the rest looked up from reference TRBV7-2 and TRBJ1-3, is GAGVSQSPSNKVTEKGKDVELRCDPISGHTALYWYRQSLGQGLEFLIYFQGNSAPDKSGLPSDRFSAERTGGSVSTLTIQRTQQEDSAVYLCASSSGTPPNTIYFGEGSWLTVV.

Ten or more counts support this clonotype. This chain joins TRBV6-1 and TRBJ2-1, with D uncertain. The length of the CDR3 is 15 residues. With 0 bases removed from V and 8 bases from J, the gap between germline ends came to 14 bases. The germline V gene has CDR1 MNHNS and CDR2 SASEGT. The CDR3 DNA reads TGTGCCAGCAGTGAAGCTGTGGCAGGTCCGGATGAGCAGTTCTTC. Translated, it gives CASSEAVAGPDEQFF.

This clonotype was counted at least ten times. An end of the junction differs from the germline gene, which may be a read error. This chain links TRBV5-1 with TRBJ2-1; D not certain. The CDR3 length is 12 residues. Germline V gene data show CDR1 as SGHRS and CDR2 as YFSETQ. The DNA for the CDR3 is TGTGCCAGCAGCGTAAGCTACAATGAGCAGTTCTTC. Its protein is CASSVSYNEQFF. Full variable domain (remainder filled in from reference TRBV5-1 and TRBJ2-1): KAGVTQTPRYLIKTRGQQVTLSCSPISGHRSVSWYQQTPGQGLQFLFEYFSETQRNKGNFPGRFSGRQFSNSRSEMNVSTLELGDSALYLCASSVSYNEQFFGPGTRLTVL.

There are many counts of this clonotype. The J gene is TRBJ2-3, the V gene TRBV7-9; perhaps TRBD1 as D (5 bases). The DNA matches TRBJ2-1 better at its end, which makes the J call doubtful. Germline V gene lookup returns CDR1 SEHNR and CDR2 FQNEAQ (reference sequence). The CDR3 extends over 12 amino acids. The CDR3 bases are TGTGCCAGCAGCTCGAACAGGAAAGAGCAGTTCTTC. Translating it yields CASSSNRKEQFF.

The chain combines TRBV7-9 with TRBJ2-1, with D hard to call. Germline V gene data show CDR1 as SEHNR and CDR2 as FQNEAQ (reference sequence). V was shortened by 4 bases and J by 10 bases, with 17 bases between the two germline ends. The CDR3 runs 14 residues. The chain's CDR3 is CASSSRAFSGEQFF. Here the CDR3 DNA reads TGTGCCAGCAGCTCTAGAGCTTTTTCTGGGGAGCAGTTCTTC. Looking up the rest from reference TRBV7-9 and TRBJ2-1 gives the full variable domain: DTGVSQNPRHKITKRGQNVTFRCDPISEHNRLYWYRQTLGQGPEFLTYFQNEAQLEKSRLLSDRFSAERPKGSFSTLEIQRTEQGDSAMYLCASSSRAFSGEQFFGPGTRLTVL.

There are many counts of this clonotype. The chain joins TRBV12-3 or TRBV12-4 to TRBJ2-7, with TRBD1 as a possible D gene (5 bases). The CDR3 runs 13 residues. V was cut by 4 bases and J by 3 bases, with 10 bases left in between. The CDR3 is CASSSTQGYEQYF. The CDR3 region has the DNA TGTGCCAGCAGTTCCACCCAGGGCTACGAGCAGTACTTC.

Of note for this clonotype: This may be a read error: a much more frequent sequence differs by one nucleotide. V is TRBV20-1 and J is TRBJ1-2; D gene uncertain. Germline V gene sequence: CDR1 DFQATT, CDR2 SNEGSKA (reference sequence). The ends were cut back, 3 bases at V and 5 bases at J, with 10 bases in the middle. This CDR3 contains 12 residues. DNA of the CDR3: TGCAGTGCTAGGCCCAACATGTATGGCTACACCTTC. The encoded protein is CSARPNMYGYTF.

For this clonotype: This may be a read error, as it is one base from a much larger clone. As the CDR3 is not closed by the conserved phenylalanine or tryptophan, this likely results from a read error. V gene TRBV28 combines with J gene TRBJ2-4; perhaps TRBD1 as D (6 bases). With 2 bases removed from V and 3 bases from J, the gap between germline ends came to 11 bases. Germline V gene lookup returns CDR1 MDHEN and CDR2 SYDVKM. The CDR3 extends over 15 amino acids. CDR3 region: CASSLPQGLKNIQYL. CDR3 nucleotide sequence: TGTGCCAGCAGTTTACCGCAGGGGCTCAAAAACATTCAGTACCTC.

This clonotype was counted at least ten times. The J gene is TRBJ2-7, the V gene TRBV28; D gene uncertain. Trimming shortened V by 6 bases and J by 4 bases, and 16 bases separated the two germline ends. This CDR3 region has 14 residues. Germline loops: CDR1 MDHEN, CDR2 SYDVKM. DNA of the CDR3: TGTGCCAGCAGCACCTACCTTGGGCGGTACGAGCAGTACTTC. Protein sequence: CASSTYLGRYEQYF.

Only a few counts were recorded for this clonotype. This chain links TRBV5-1 with TRBJ2-1; D is unresolved. The J call is in doubt because the DNA end fits TRBJ2-5 better. The length of the CDR3 is 15 residues. Germline V gives CDR1 SGHRS, CDR2 YFSETQ. CDR3 sequence: CASSLAFGPQETQYF. The CDR3 nucleotides are TGCGCCAGCAGCTTGGCCTTTGGCCCCCAAGAGACCCAGTACTTC.